This T cell receptor beta chain was obtained from a study of T cell changes during pregnancy in multiple sclerosis (dated 2019 in TCRdb). Background for the entire study: In women with multiple sclerosis, the researchers looked at how the T cell repertoire shifted as pregnancy progressed.

Receptor libraries were prepared by the immunoSEQ multiplex PCR assay. As stored in TCRdb, this immuneACCESS dataset retains in-frame rearrangements with V and J assigned. A fraction of the clones does not appear; measured against another copy, unresolved V genes explain less than half of the discrepancy, and the remainder lacks a known reason. For this sample the table gives about 32,000 clones, of which over 85% were detected only once. The ten largest clonotypes hold 0.7% to 0.8% of the sample. Reading the germline V gene gives CDR1 SGHTS and CDR2 YDEGEE. Taken from cysteine to phenylalanine, the CDR3 has 14 residues. Just CDR3 DNA is preserved here, 42 bases in frame from base 1. V loses 6 bases of germline sequence and J loses 3 bases, and the interval between the two ends is 13 bases. Notes on this clone: Its antigen is not yet known. No qualities accompany the bases; no much larger clone lies one base away.

Sequenced material: CD4+ T cells from peripheral blood mononuclear cells, taken after pregnancy. The chain is assembled from TRBV5-8 and TRBJ1-5, and possibly TRBD1, on 6 matching bases. This TCR was recovered from a female donor in good health, enrolled as a control in a pregnancy study. The CDR3 reads CASTLGQINQPQHF. The nucleotide sequence reads as follows: TGTGCCAGCACCCTTGGACAGATCAATCAGCCCCAGCATTTT.